This paragraph covers one TCR beta chain sequence. The authors' processing: Amplifying reference gene primers gave estimates of nucleated cell counts. The repertoire was sequenced with immunoSEQ multiplex PCR; TCRdb's copy has only in-frame clones and lacks some. That table gives V, J and clone size, and the DNA gave D and trimming. Of over 10,000 clones in the sample, 90% were seen once. The sample is drawn from a study of blood T cell repertoires in COVID-19. Looking at the study overall: COVID-19 samples from acute and convalescent phases originated in the United States, Italy and Spain. In each case, the material was cDNA or gDNA derived from T cells, B-cell-depleted T cells, or PBMCs.

Specimen: peripheral blood. The receptor comes from a man aged 70 or older with active COVID-19.

The CDR3 region is CASSFGASSSGNTIYF. CDR3 DNA sequence: TGTGCCAGCAGCTTTGGGGCTTCGAGCTCTGGAAACACCATATATTTT. The chain couples TRBV7-6 to TRBJ1-3; weak D call: TRBD1 (5 bases). Germline CDR1 and CDR2: SGHVS and FNYEAQ. Trimming removed 3 bases from V and 0 bases from J, with 12 bases in between. The CDR3 sequence is 16 residues long. Full variable domain (remainder filled in from reference TRBV7-6 and TRBJ1-3): GAGVSQSPRYKVTKRGQDVALRCDPISGHVSLYWYRQALGQGPEFLTYFNYEAQQDKSGLPNDRFSAERPEGSISTLTIQRTEQRDSAMYRCASSFGASSSGNTIYFGEGSWLTVV.